This TCR beta chain comes out of a study of T cell responses to AZD1222 COVID-19 vaccine. Germline V gene lookup returns CDR1 LNHDA and CDR2 SQIVND (reference sequence). CDR3 length: 14 amino acids. V gave up 3 bases and J gave up 4 bases, with 13 bases separating them. Using immunoSEQ multiplex PCR, the repertoire was profiled, and TCRdb retains in-frame clones only, with some absent. This sample has 150,000 or so clones, with around nine tenths found just once. Material: peripheral blood, obtained on day 0 of AZD1222 vaccination. The chain carries TRBV19 and TRBJ2-7, with D possibly TRBD2 on 6 matching bases. This receptor was taken from an adult in good health. The CDR3 DNA follows: TGTGCCAGTAGTATCTTCGGGAGCGGGTACGAGCAGTACTTC. Residues: CASSIFGSGYEQYF.